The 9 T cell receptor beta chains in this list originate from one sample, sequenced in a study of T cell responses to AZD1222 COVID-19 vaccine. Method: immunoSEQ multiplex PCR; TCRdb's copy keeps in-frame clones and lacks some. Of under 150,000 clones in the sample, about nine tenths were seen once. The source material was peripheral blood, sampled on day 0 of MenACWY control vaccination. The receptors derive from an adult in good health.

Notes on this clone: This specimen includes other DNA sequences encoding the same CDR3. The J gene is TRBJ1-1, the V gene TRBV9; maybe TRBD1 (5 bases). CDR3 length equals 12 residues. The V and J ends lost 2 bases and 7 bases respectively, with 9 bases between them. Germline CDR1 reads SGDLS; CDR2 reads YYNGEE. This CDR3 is CASSVGASEAFF. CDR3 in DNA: TGTGCCAGCAGCGTCGGGGCCAGTGAAGCTTTCTTT.

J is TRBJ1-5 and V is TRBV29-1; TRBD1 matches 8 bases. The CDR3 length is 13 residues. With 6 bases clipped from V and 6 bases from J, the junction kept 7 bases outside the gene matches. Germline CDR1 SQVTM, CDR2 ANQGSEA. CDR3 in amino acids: CSVRTGRSQPQHF. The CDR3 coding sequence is TGCAGCGTGAGGACAGGGCGGAGTCAGCCCCAGCATTTT.

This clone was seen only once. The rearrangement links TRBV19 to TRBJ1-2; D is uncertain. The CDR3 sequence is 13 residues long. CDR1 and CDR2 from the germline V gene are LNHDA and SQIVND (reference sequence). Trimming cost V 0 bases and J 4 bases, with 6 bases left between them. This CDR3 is CASSIETGYGYTF. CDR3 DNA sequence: TGTGCCAGTAGTATAGAAACTGGCTATGGCTACACCTTC.

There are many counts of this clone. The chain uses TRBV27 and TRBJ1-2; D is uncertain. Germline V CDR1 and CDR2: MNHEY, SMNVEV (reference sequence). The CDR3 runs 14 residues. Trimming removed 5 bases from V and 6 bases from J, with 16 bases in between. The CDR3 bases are TGTGCCAGCAGTAAGAATACCCTAGGTCATGGCTACACCTTC. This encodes CASSKNTLGHGYTF.

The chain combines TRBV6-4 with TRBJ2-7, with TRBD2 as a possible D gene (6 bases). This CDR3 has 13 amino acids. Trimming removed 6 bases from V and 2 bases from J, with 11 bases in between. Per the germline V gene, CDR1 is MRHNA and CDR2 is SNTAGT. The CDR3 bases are TGTGCCAGCAGCCGGGACTTCACCTACGAGCAGTACTTC. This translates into CASSRDFTYEQYF.

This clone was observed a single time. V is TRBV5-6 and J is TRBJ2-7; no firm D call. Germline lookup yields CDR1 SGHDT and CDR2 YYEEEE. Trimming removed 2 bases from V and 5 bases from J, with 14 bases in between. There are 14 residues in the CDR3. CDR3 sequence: CASSFWVRFHEQYF. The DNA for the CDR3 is TGTGCCAGCAGCTTTTGGGTCAGATTCCACGAGCAGTACTTC.

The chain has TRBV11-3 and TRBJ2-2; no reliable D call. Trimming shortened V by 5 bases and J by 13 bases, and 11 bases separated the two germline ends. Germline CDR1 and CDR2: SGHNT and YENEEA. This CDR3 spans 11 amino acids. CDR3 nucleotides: TGTGCCAGCAGCGGCCGAGGTGGGCTGTTTTTT. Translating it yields CASSGRGGLFF.

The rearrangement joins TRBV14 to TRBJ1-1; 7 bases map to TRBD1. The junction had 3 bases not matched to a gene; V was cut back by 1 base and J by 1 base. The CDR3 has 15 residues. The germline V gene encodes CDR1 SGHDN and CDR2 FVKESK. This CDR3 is CASSQGRTGNTEAFF. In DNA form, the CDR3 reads TGTGCCAGCAGCCAAGGAAGGACAGGGAACACTGAAGCTTTCTTT.

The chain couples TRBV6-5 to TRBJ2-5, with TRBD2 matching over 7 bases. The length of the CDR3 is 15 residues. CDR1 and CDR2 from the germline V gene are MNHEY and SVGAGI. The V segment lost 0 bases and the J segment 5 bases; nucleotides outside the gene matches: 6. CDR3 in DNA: TGTGCCAGCAGTTACTCAGGGGAGGGCCGCGAGACCCAGTACTTC. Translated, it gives CASSYSGEGRETQYF.